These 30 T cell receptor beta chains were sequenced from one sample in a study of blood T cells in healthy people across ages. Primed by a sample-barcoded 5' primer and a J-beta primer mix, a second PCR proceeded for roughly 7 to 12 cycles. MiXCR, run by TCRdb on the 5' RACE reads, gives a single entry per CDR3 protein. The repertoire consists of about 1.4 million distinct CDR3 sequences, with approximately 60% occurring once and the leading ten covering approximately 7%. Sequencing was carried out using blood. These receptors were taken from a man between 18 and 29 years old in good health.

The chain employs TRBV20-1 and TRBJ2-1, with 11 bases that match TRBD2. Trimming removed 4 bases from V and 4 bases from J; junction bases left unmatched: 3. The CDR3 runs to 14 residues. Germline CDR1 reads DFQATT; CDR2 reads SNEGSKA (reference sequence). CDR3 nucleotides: TGCAGTGCTAACAGACTAGCGGGGTACAATGAGCAGTTCTTC. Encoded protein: CSANRLAGYNEQFF.

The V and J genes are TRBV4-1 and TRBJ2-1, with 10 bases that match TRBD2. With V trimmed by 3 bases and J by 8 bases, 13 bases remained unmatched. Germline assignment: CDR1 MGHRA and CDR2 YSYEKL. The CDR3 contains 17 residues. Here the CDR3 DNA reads TGCGCCAGCAGCCACCGGATCGGGACTAGCGTATTTTATGAGCAGTTCTTC. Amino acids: CASSHRIGTSVFYEQFF.

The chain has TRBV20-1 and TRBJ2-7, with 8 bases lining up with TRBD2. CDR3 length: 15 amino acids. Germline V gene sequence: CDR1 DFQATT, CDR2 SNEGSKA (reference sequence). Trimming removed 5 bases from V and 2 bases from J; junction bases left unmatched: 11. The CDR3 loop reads CSAGPRTGGPYEQYF. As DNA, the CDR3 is TGCAGTGCTGGGCCTCGAACGGGGGGGCCCTACGAGCAGTACTTC.

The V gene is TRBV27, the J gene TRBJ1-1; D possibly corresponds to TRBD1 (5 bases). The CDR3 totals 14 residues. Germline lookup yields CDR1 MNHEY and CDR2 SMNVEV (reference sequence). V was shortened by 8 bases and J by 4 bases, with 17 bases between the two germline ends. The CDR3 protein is CASRTTPGSTEAFF. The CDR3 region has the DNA TGTGCCAGCCGGACAACACCCGGGAGCACTGAAGCTTTCTTT.

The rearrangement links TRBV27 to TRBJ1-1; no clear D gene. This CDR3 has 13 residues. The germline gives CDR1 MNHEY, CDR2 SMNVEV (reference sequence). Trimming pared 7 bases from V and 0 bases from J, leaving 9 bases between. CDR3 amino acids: CASKDGMNTEAFF. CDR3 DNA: TGTGCCAGCAAGGACGGTATGAACACTGAAGCTTTCTTT.

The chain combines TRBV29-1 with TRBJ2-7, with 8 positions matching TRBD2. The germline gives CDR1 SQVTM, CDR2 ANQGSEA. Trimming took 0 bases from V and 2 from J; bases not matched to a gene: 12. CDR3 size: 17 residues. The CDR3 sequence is CSVEEGRGLGVTYEQYF. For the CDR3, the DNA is TGCAGCGTTGAAGAGGGCAGGGGACTAGGGGTAACCTACGAGCAGTACTTC.

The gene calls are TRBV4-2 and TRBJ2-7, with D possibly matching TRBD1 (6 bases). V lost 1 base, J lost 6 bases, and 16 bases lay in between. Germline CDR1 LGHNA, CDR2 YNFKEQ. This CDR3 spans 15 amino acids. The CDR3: CASSQAAGATREQYF. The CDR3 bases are TGTGCCAGCAGCCAAGCGGCAGGGGCGACGCGCGAGCAGTACTTC.

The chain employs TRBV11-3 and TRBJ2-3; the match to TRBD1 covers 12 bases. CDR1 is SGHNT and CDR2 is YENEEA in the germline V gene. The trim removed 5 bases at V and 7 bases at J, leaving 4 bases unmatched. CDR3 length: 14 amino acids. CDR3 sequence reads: CASSPGTGGYTQYF. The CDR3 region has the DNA TGTGCCAGCAGCCCCGGGACAGGGGGCTATACGCAGTATTTT.

The CDR3 loop reads CSVGAWIQLAYEQYF. The CDR3 DNA sequence: TGCAGCGTTGGAGCTTGGATTCAACTGGCATACGAGCAGTACTTC. The chain links TRBV29-1 to TRBJ2-4; D gene unclear. The J call is doubtful: the DNA matches TRBJ2-7 better. Germline lookup yields CDR1 SQVTM and CDR2 ANQGSEA. CDR3 length equals 15 residues.

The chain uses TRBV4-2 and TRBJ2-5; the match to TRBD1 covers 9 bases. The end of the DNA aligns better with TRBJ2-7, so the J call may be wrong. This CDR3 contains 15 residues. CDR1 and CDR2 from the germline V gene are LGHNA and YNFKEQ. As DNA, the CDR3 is TGTGCCAGCAGCCATCCTAGGGACAGGGAGTACGAGCAGTACTTC. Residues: CASSHPRDREYEQYF.

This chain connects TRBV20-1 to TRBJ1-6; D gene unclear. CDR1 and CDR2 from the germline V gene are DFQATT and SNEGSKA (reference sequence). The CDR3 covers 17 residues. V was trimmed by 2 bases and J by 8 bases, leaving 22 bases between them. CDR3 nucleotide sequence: TGCAGTGCTAGAAGGGCGGCGGGCCTTCTCAATGATTCACCCCTCCACTTT. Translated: CSARRAAGLLNDSPLHF.

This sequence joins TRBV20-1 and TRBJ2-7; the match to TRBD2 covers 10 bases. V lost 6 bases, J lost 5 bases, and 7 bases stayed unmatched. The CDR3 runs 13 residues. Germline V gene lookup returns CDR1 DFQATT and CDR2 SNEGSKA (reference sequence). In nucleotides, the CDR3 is TGCAGTGCCCTAAAGCGGGAGGGCCACGAGCAGTACTTC. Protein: CSALKREGHEQYF.

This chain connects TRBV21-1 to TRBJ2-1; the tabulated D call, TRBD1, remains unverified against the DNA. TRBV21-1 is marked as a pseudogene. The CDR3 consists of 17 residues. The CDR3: CASSKETIWDSHNEQFF. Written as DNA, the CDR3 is TGTGCCAGCAGCAAAGAGACAATATGGGACAGCCACAATGAGCAGTTCTTC.

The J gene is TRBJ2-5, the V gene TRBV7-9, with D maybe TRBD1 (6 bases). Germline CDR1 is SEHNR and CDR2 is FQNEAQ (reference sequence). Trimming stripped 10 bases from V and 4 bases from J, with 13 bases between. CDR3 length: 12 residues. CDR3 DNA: TGTGCCAACACAGGGCCCCGAGAGACCCAGTACTTC. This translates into CANTGPRETQYF.

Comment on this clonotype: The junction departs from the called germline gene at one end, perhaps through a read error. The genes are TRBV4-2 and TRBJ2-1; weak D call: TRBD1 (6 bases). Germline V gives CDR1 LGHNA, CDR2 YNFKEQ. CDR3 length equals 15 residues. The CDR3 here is CASSQEDSSYNVQFF. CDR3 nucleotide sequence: TGTGCCAGCAGCCAGGAGGACAGTTCCTACAATGTGCAGTTCTTC.

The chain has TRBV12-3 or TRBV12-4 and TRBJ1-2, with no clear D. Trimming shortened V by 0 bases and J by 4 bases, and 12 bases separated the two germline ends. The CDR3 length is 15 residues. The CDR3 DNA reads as TGTGCCAGCAGTTTAGCGCAGACCGCTATCTATGGCTACACCTTC. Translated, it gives CASSLAQTAIYGYTF.

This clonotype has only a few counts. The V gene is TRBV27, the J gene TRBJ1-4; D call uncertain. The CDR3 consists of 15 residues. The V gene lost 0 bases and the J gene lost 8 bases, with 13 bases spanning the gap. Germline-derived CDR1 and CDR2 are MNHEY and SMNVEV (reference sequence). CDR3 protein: CASSLSGGRVEKLFF. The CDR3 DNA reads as TGTGCCAGCAGTTTATCGGGAGGGAGGGTGGAAAAACTGTTTTTT.

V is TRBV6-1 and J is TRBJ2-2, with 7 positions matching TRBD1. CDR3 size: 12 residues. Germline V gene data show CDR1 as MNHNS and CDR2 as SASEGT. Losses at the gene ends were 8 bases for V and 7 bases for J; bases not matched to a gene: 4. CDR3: CASCRGIGELFF. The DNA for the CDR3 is TGTGCCAGCTGCAGGGGGATCGGGGAGCTGTTTTTT.

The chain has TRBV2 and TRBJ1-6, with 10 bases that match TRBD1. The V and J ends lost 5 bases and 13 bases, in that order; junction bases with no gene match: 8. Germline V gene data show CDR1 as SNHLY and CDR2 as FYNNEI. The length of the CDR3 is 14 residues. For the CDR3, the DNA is TGTGCCAGCAGTCTCCCGGGACAGGGGAAGCCCCTCCACTTT. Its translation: CASSLPGQGKPLHF.

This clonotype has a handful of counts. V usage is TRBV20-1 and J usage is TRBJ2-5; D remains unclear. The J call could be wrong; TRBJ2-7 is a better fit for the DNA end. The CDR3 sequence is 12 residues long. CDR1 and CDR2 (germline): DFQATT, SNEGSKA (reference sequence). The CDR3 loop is CSARGQTNEQYF. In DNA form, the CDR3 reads TGCAGTGCTAGGGGCCAGACCAACGAGCAGTACTTC.

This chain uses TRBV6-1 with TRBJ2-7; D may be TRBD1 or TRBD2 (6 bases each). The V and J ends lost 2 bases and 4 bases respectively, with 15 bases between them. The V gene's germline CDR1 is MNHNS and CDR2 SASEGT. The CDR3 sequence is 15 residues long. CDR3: CASSEFPGGSYEQYF. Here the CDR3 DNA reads TGTGCCAGCAGTGAATTTCCCGGGGGCAGTTACGAGCAGTACTTC.

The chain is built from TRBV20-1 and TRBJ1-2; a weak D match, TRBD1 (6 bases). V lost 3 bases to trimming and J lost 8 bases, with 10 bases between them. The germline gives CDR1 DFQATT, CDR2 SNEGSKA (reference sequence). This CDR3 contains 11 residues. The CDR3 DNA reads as TGCAGTGCTAGTACAGGGAGCGGCTACACCTTC. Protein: CSASTGSGYTF.

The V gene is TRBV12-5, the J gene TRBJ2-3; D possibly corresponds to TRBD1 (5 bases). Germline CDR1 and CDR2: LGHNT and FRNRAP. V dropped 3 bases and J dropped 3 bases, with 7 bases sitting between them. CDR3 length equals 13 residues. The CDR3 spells CASGFQGTDTQYF. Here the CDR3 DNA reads TGTGCTAGTGGTTTTCAGGGAACAGATACGCAGTATTTT. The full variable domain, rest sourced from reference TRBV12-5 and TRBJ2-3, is DARVTQTPRHKVTEMGQEVTMRCQPILGHNTVFWYRQTMMQGLELLAYFRNRAPLDDSGMPKDRFSAEMPDATLATLKIQPSEPRDSAVYFCASGFQGTDTQYFGPGTRLTVL.

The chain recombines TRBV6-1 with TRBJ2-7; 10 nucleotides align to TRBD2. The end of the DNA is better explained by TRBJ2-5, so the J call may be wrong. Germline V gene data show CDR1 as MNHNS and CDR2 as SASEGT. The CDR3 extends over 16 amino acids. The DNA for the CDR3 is TGTGCCAGCAGTGAAGTTTCTAGCGGGAGTTGGGAGACCCAGTACTTC. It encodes CASSEVSSGSWETQYF.

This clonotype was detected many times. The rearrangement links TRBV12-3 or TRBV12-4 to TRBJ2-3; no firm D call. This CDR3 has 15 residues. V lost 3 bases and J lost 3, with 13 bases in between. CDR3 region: CASSFRRSGTDTQYF. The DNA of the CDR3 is TGTGCCAGCAGTTTCCGCCGTTCGGGTACAGATACGCAGTATTTT.

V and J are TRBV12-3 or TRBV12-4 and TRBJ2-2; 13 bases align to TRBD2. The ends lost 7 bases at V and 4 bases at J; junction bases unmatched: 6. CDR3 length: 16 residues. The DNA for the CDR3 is TGTGCCAGCACCTTGGGACTAGCGGGGCCCACCGGGGAGCTGTTTTTT. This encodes CASTLGLAGPTGELFF.

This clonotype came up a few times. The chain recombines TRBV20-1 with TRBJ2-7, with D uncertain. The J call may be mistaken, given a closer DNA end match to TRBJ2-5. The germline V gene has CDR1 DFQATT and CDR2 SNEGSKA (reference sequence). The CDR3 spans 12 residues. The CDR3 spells CSAPFSSETQYF. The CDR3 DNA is TGCAGTGCCCCCTTTTCCTCAGAGACCCAGTACTTC.

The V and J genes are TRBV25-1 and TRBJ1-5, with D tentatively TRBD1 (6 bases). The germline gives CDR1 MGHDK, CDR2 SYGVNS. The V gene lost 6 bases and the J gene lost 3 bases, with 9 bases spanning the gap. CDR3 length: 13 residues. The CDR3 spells CASSRGHNQPQHF. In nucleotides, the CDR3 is TGTGCCAGCAGCCGGGGACACAATCAGCCCCAGCATTTT.

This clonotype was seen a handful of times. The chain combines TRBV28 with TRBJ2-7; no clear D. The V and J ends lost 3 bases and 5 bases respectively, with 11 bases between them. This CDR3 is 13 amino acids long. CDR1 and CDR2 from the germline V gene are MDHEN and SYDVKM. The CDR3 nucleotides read TGTGCCAGCAGTTTTGAATTCGGGCACGAGCAGTACTTC. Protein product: CASSFEFGHEQYF.

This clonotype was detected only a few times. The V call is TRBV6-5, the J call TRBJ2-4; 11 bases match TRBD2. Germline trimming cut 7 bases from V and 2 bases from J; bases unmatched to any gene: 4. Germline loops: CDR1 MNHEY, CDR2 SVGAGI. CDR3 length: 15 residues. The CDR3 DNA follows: TGTGCCAGCAATAGCGGGGGGGCACCCAAAAACATTCAGTACTTC. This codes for CASNSGGAPKNIQYF.